The clone carrying this TCR beta chain was seen many times. Antigen specificity is unknown. This sample was included in a study of regulatory T cells in long-lasting Graves disease. Study-level results: New patients shared roughly 1,000 public clonotypes, fewer than the 2,741 shared by persistent patients. Persistent disease preferred TRBV28, TRBJ1-2 and TRBJ2-5; new disease, TRBV20-1 and TRBJ2-1.

This CDR3 has 18 residues. CDR1 is SGHVS and CDR2 is FQNEAQ in the germline V gene. Germline trimming cut 3 bases from V and 0 bases from J; bases unmatched to any gene: 9. Building of the TCR beta libraries involved iRepertoire HTBI primers and Arm-PCR of CDR3 regions. MiXCR was run by TCRdb on the multiplex PCR reads, yielding one entry per CDR3 protein. Of roughly 250,000 distinct CDR3 sequences listed, about 20% were seen once; the top ten hold 14%. Time point defined: newly diagnosed GD, antithyroid drugs for less than 3 months. PBMC RNA was the source of the TCR library. It was American Thyroid Association guidelines that determined Graves' disease diagnosis. From an endocrinology department in Xi'an, China, came the patients. These same data were also listed under a study on T cells in Graves' hyperthyroidism and ophthalmopathy.

Sequencing was performed on peripheral blood mononuclear cells (PBMCs), taken at new diagnosis, from a patient treated with antithyroid drugs. The chain links TRBV7-8 to TRBJ2-3; 10 bases line up with TRBD2. The TCR was taken from a woman younger than 45 with Graves disease. In nucleotides, the CDR3 is TGTGCCAGCAGCTTCCCCCAAACTAGCGGGGCGAGCACAGATACGCAGTATTTT. Its protein is CASSFPQTSGASTDTQYF.